A single T cell receptor (beta chain) is shown here with its context. The data derive from a study of blood T cell repertoires in COVID-19. About the research overall: Spain, Italy and the United States supplied samples that represented acute and convalescent COVID-19. In each case, the material was cDNA or gDNA derived from T cells, B-cell-depleted T cells, or PBMCs.

The assay was immunoSEQ multiplex PCR, and TCRdb's table has in-frame clones only and misses some. The table records around 94,000 clones, about 85% of them present only once. The sample was peripheral blood. This receptor was identified in a man between 50 and 59 years old with active COVID-19.

The DNA of the CDR3 is TGTGCCAGCAGATCTGCCCAGGGTTTTCTTTCACCCCTCCACTTT. Protein product: CASRSAQGFLSPLHF. This chain joins TRBV11-2 and TRBJ1-6; D may be TRBD1 (5 bases). The germline CDR1 and CDR2 sequences are SGHAT and FQNNGV. The CDR3 consists of 15 residues. V was shortened by 6 bases and J by 9 bases, with 18 bases between the two germline ends.